A single sample is the source of the 18 T cell receptor beta chains below, sequenced in a study of CD8+CD57+ T cells in acquired aplastic anemia. Genomic DNA acted as the template from which TCR beta VDJ combination and CDR3 sequence profiling were carried out. Each CDR3 protein gets one entry after TCRdb re-called the reads with MiXCR. The sample lists around 150,000 distinct CDR3 sequences, around 75% seen once, with 40% to 55% in the top ten. An expansion of CD8+CD57+ cells by flow cytometry had been shown in patients chosen for sequencing. The sequencing sample was made of sorted CD4+, CD8+, or CD8+CD57+ T cells (not recorded which) from PBMCs. Source of these receptors: a human donor with aplastic anemia.

This clonotype was counted a single time. The V and J genes are TRBV7-9 and TRBJ1-2, with D maybe TRBD1 (5 bases). The ends were cut back, 6 bases at V and 5 bases at J, with 10 bases in the middle. This CDR3 region has 12 residues. CDR1 and CDR2 (germline): SEHNR, FQNEAQ (reference sequence). The CDR3 here is CASRRDVYGYTF. CDR3 coding DNA: TGTGCCAGCAGGCGGGACGTTTATGGCTACACCTTC.

The gene calls are TRBV19 and TRBJ1-6; D possibly corresponds to TRBD1 (6 bases). V shed 3 bases and J shed 7 bases, with 13 bases lying between them. The CDR3 is 15 residues long. CDR1 LNHDA and CDR2 SQIVND come from the germline V gene (reference sequence). CDR3 region: CASSIEQGGNSPLHF. As DNA, the CDR3 is TGTGCCAGTAGTATTGAACAGGGTGGCAATTCACCCCTCCACTTT. Together with reference TRBV19 and TRBJ1-6, the CDR3 gives the full variable domain: DGGITQSPKYLFRKEGQNVTLSCEQNLNHDAMYWYRQDPGQGLRLIYYSQIVNDFQKGDIAEGYSVSREKKESFPLTVTSAQKNPTAFYLCASSIEQGGNSPLHFGNGTRLTVT.

The J gene is TRBJ2-2, the V gene TRBV6-6; maybe TRBD2 (5 bases). Trimming removed 5 bases at V and 4 bases at J, with 20 bases between. The CDR3 consists of 17 residues. CDR1 is MNHNY, CDR2 SVGAGI, per germline (reference sequence). CDR3: CASSPLGGAFTTGELFF. Here the CDR3 DNA reads TGTGCCAGCAGTCCCCTAGGAGGAGCTTTCACCACCGGGGAGCTGTTTTTT.

The chain combines TRBV5-5 with TRBJ1-2, with a tentative D call TRBD1 (6 bases). From germline, CDR1 is SGHKS and CDR2 YYEKEE (reference sequence). The CDR3 runs 17 residues. V was clipped by 4 bases and J by 8 bases, with 27 bases between them. The DNA of the CDR3 is TGTGCCAGCAGCAACAAAATCGGGGGCGGGAGCGGCGAGGGCTACACCTTC. It is translated as CASSNKIGGGSGEGYTF.

The chain links TRBV7-8 to TRBJ2-5, with no clear D. The length of the CDR3 is 13 residues. Trimming removed 4 bases at V and 5 bases at J, with 11 bases between. CDR1 is SGHVS and CDR2 is FQNEAQ in the germline V gene. CDR3 DNA sequence: TGTGCCAGCAGCTCAATGGGTAGGGAGACCCAGTACTTC. This encodes CASSSMGRETQYF.

V is TRBV10-3 and J is TRBJ2-1, with no clear D. Trimming shortened V by 0 bases and J by 3 bases, and 9 bases separated the two germline ends. There are 15 residues in the CDR3. In germline, CDR1 is ENHRY, CDR2 SYGVKD. CDR3 in DNA: TGTGCCATCAGTGAGTCTGGAGACCGCTACAATGAGCAGTTCTTC. Translating it yields CAISESGDRYNEQFF.

This clonotype was detected ten times or more. The chain has TRBV6-4 and TRBJ1-6; unclear D gene. Trimming removed 5 bases from V and 5 bases from J, with 7 bases in between. This CDR3 is 13 amino acids long. Germline V gives CDR1 MRHNA, CDR2 SNTAGT. DNA for the CDR3: TGTGCCAGCAGTCCCGGGGATAATTCACCCCTCCACTTT. Translating gives CASSPGDNSPLHF.

This clonotype was seen a single time. A read error may produce the germline difference seen at one junction end. This chain uses TRBV7-2 with TRBJ1-2; D might be TRBD1 (5 bases). The CDR3 covers 12 residues. From germline, CDR1 is SGHTA and CDR2 FQGNSA. The CDR3 reads CASSLALGLTAF. The CDR3 bases are TGTGCCAGCAGCTTAGCGCTTGGTTTGACAGCCTTC.

This clonotype has more than one count but fewer than ten. CDR3 nucleotide sequence: TGTGCCAGCAGCCCCGGAACTAGCGGGGAGGTAGAGACCCAGTACTTC. Translation: CASSPGTSGEVETQYF. The rearrangement joins TRBV4-2 to TRBJ2-5, with TRBD2 matching over 10 bases. Germline CDR1 and CDR2: LGHNA and YNFKEQ. The junction had 9 bases not matched to a gene; V was cut back by 4 bases and J by 4 bases. The CDR3 is 16 amino acids.

This clonotype was counted a few times. The chain is built from TRBV2 and TRBJ1-6, with a possible D match to TRBD1 (5 bases). Trimming pared 6 bases from V and 9 bases from J, leaving 12 bases between. This CDR3 has 13 residues. Germline CDR1 and CDR2: SNHLY and FYNNEI. In nucleotides, the CDR3 is TGTGCCAGCAGAACCGGGGCTGGTTCACCCCTCCACTTT. This encodes CASRTGAGSPLHF.

The chain uses TRBV11-1 and TRBJ2-7; D remains unclear. The CDR3 is 16 residues long. The germline CDR1 and CDR2 sequences are SGHAT and FQDESV (reference sequence). V dropped 3 bases and J dropped 1 base, with 16 bases sitting between them. The CDR3: CASSFRTSDPSYEQYF. The DNA of the CDR3 is TGTGCCAGCAGCTTCCGAACCAGCGACCCATCCTACGAGCAGTACTTC.

This clonotype was seen more than once but under ten times. The genes are TRBV24-1 and TRBJ2-5; a weak D match, TRBD1 (6 bases). This CDR3 has 13 residues. CDR1 and CDR2 (germline): KGHDR, SFDVKD. V was clipped by 3 bases and J by 2 bases, with 6 bases between them. Written as DNA, the CDR3 is TGTGCCACCAGTGATGGGACACAAGAGACCCAGTACTTC. Residues: CATSDGTQETQYF.

The chain carries TRBV2 and TRBJ1-1; 7 nucleotides line up with TRBD1. Germline lookup yields CDR1 SNHLY and CDR2 FYNNEI. V was pared by 3 bases and J by 3 bases, with 4 bases of the junction left unmatched. This CDR3 region has 14 residues. In DNA form, the CDR3 reads TGTGCCAGCAGTGAGCCGGGACAGTACACTGAAGCTTTCTTT. Its protein product is CASSEPGQYTEAFF.

This clonotype was seen just once. This sequence joins TRBV7-9 and TRBJ2-7, with a tentative D call TRBD2 (5 bases). The CDR3 consists of 13 residues. The ends were cut back, 6 bases at V and 0 bases at J, with 9 bases in the middle. The germline V gene encodes CDR1 SEHNR and CDR2 FQNEAQ (reference sequence). The CDR3 DNA reads as TGTGCCAGCAGATCAGGACTCTCCTACGAGCAGTACTTC. Translation: CASRSGLSYEQYF.

V gene TRBV5-1 combines with J gene TRBJ2-2; D might be TRBD1 or TRBD2, each matching 5 bases. The CDR3 length is 14 residues. Trimming shortened V by 5 bases and J by 5 bases, and 13 bases separated the two germline ends. Germline V CDR1 and CDR2: SGHRS, YFSETQ. The CDR3 loop reads CASRRVEGTGELFF. In DNA, the CDR3 is TGCGCCAGCAGGAGAGTTGAGGGGACCGGGGAGCTGTTTTTT.

In this sample, this clonotype turned up a few times. CDR3 sequence: CASSLTAFDEQFF. The CDR3, as DNA: TGTGCCAGCAGCTTAACGGCTTTCGATGAGCAGTTCTTC. The genes are TRBV7-3 and TRBJ2-1, with D unclear. Trimming removed 0 bases at V and 8 bases at J, with 8 bases between. The CDR3 spans 13 residues. Germline-derived CDR1 and CDR2 are SGHTA and FQGTGA.

The rearrangement uses TRBV5-1 and TRBJ2-2; a possible D gene is TRBD1 (6 bases). V was pared by 2 bases and J by 6 bases, with 11 bases between. Germline V lookup: CDR1 SGHRS, CDR2 YFSETQ. The CDR3 sequence is 14 residues long. CDR3 bases: TGCGCCAGCAGCTTCAGGGGATCCGCCGGGGAGCTGTTTTTT. Translated, it gives CASSFRGSAGELFF.

The chain combines TRBV7-9 with TRBJ2-1; D perhaps matches TRBD2 (7 bases). This CDR3 has 16 residues. Trimming took 1 base from V and 0 from J, leaving 10 bases between them. CDR1 SEHNR and CDR2 FQNEAQ come from the germline V gene (reference sequence). The chain's CDR3 is CASSLGGGPSYNEQFF. DNA for the CDR3: TGTGCCAGCAGCTTAGGCGGGGGCCCCTCCTACAATGAGCAGTTCTTC.